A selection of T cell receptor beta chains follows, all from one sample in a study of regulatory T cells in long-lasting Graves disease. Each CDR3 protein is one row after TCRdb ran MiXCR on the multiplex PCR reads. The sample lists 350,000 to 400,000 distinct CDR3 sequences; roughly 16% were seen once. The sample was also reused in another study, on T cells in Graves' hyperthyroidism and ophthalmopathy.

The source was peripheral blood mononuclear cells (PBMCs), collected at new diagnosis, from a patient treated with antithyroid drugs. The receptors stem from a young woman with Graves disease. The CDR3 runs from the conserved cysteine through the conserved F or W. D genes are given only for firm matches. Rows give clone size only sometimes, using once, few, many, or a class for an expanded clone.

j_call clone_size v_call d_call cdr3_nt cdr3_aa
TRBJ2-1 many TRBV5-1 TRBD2 TGCGCCAGCAGCTCTAGCGGGGGCGGCCATGAGCAGTTCTTC CASSSSGGGHEQFF
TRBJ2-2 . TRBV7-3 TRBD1 TGTGCCAGCAGCTTAGGGGAGACAGGGGGCATATCCGGGGGGGACACCGGGGAGCTGTTTTTT CASSLGETGGISGGDTGELFF
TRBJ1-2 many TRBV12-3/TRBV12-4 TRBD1 TGTGCCAGCAGTTTAACAGGGGGCGACTACACCTTC CASSLTGGDYTF
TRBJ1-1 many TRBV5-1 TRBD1 TGCGCCAGCAGTCCTGGACCGGGACAGCCTCTATGGGGCACTGAAGCTTTCTTT CASSPGPGQPLWGTEAFF
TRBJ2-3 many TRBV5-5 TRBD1 TGTGCCAGCACCTCCTTCGGACAGGGCCCTGGCAACGGCCAGTATTTT CASTSFGQGPGNGQYF
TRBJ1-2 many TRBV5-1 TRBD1 TGCGCCAGCAGCCCGGACAGGGCAGACTATGGCTACACCTTC CASSPDRADYGYTF
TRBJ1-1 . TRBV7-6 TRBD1 TGTGCCAGCAGCAAAGGGACAGGGGATACTGAAGCTTTCTTT CASSKGTGDTEAFF
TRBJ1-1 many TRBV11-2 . TGTGCCAGCAGCTTAGATCTTATCGGGCTAGCTTTCTTT CASSLDLIGLAFF
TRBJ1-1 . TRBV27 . TGTGCCAGCGGAGTAAAAGGGACTGAAGCTTTCTTT CASGVKGTEAFF
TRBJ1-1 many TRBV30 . TGTGCCTGGAGTGTATGGGCTAGCACTGAAGCTTTCTTT CAWSVWASTEAFF
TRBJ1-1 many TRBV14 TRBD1 TGTGCCAGCAGCCAAGAGACAGGGTGGGACACTGAAGCTTTCTTT CASSQETGWDTEAFF
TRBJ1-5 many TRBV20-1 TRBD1 TGCAGTGCTAGGTTAGACAGGGTAGGAAATCAGCCCCAGCATTTT CSARLDRVGNQPQHF
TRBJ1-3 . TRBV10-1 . TGCGCCAGCAGTGAGGCCGGGAAGGGCTCTGGAAACACCATATATTTT CASSEAGKGSGNTIYF
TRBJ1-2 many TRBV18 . TGTGCCAGCTCACCGGGAGGCTATGGCTACACCTTC CASSPGGYGYTF
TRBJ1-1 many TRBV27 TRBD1 TGTGCCAGCACACCCGTCGAAGGACAGGGGCATTTCACTGAAGCTTTCTTT CASTPVEGQGHFTEAFF
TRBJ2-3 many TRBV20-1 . TGCAGTGCTAAAGTTAGGGGTCGCACAGATACGCAGTATTTT CSAKVRGRTDTQYF
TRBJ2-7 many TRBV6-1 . TGTGCCAGCAAGCAGGCTCAATCCTACGAGCAGTACTTC CASKQAQSYEQYF
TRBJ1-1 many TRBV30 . TGTGCCTGGAGTGTTGGTGTGGAGGGCACTGAAGCTTTCTTT CAWSVGVEGTEAFF
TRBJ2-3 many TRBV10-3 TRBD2 TGTGCCACGAGAGCTCGACTAGCGACAGATACGCAGTATTTT CATRARLATDTQYF
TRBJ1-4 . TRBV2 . TGTGCCAGCAGTGAAACAGGGCCCAATGAAAAACTGTTTTTT CASSETGPNEKLFF
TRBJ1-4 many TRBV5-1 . TGCGCCAGCAGCCCTGAAGGACTTAATGAAAAACTGTTTTTT CASSPEGLNEKLFF
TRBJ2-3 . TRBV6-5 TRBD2 TGTGCCAGCAGTTACTTGGCTAGCGGGAGAGTAGATACGCAGTATTTT CASSYLASGRVDTQYF
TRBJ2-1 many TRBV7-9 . TGTGCCAGCAGCCAAGATAGCGGGCAGTTCTTC CASSQDSGQFF
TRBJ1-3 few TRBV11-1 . TGTGCCAGCAGCCCCCCGATAATCGCAGGTTTATACACCATATATTTT CASSPPIIAGLYTIYF
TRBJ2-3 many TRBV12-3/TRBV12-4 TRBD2 TGTGCCAGCAGTGTAGCGGGGGGGTCGATAGATACGCAGTATTTT CASSVAGGSIDTQYF
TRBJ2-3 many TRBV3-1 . TGTGCCAGCAGCGCGCGGGACTCTCCTAGCACAGATACGCAGTATTTT CASSARDSPSTDTQYF
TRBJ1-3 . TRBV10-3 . TGTGCCATCAGTGAGGTCGGGAGAAACACCATATATTTT CAISEVGRNTIYF
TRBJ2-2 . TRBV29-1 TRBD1 TGCAGCGGCGGACAGGGGATCACCGGGGAGCTGTTTTTT CSGGQGITGELFF
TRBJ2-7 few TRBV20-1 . TGCAGTGCCCCCATGGATCCAGTTTCTAACGAGCAGTACTTC CSAPMDPVSNEQYF
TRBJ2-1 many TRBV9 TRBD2 TGTGCCAGCAGCGTAGATAGCGGGGGCAATGAGCAGTTCTTC CASSVDSGGNEQFF
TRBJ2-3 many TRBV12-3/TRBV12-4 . TGTGCCAGCAGCGATAGAACCACAGATACGCAGTATTTT CASSDRTTDTQYF
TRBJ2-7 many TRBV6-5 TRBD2 TGTGCCAGCAGTTCGCAGCGGGGCTCCTACGAGCAGTACTTC CASSSQRGSYEQYF